The 27 T cell receptor beta chains listed next were all sequenced from one sample in a study of blood T cell repertoires in COVID-19. Method: immunoSEQ multiplex PCR; TCRdb's copy keeps in-frame clones and lacks some. The table lists roughly 200,000 clones, roughly 87% of them singletons, with approximately 2.1% in the top ten. The material sequenced was PBMCs or T cells enriched from blood (not recorded which). The receptors were sampled from a woman in her twenties or thirties who had recovered from COVID-19.

The chain carries TRBV21-1 and TRBJ1-1; TRBD1 was called by the table and not checked on the DNA. TRBV21-1 is reported as a pseudogene. The CDR3 contains 18 residues. CDR3 coding DNA: TGTGCCAGCAGCAAAGCGGGGCAGGGGGTGAACCTTGACACTGAAGCTTTCTTT. Translation: CASSKAGQGVNLDTEAFF.

V usage is TRBV18 and J usage is TRBJ2-7, with D perhaps matching TRBD1 (5 bases). This CDR3 is 13 amino acids long. V was shortened by 2 bases and J by 2 bases, with 7 bases between the two germline ends. Germline CDR1 KGHSH, CDR2 LQKENI. CDR3 in DNA: TGTGCCAGCTCACCAGGGGCAGCCTACGAGCAGTACTTC. Residues: CASSPGAAYEQYF.

CDR3 coding DNA: TGTGCCAGCAGCCTTCAGGGCCTCGGGGGAGAGACCCAGTACTTC. Encoded protein: CASSLQGLGGETQYF. The chain joins TRBV7-3 to TRBJ2-5, with D perhaps TRBD2 (6 bases). The germline gives CDR1 SGHTA, CDR2 FQGTGA. The length of the CDR3 is 15 residues. V lost 5 bases, J lost 4 bases, and 17 bases lay in between.

V usage is TRBV27 and J usage is TRBJ2-2, with 9 bases aligning to TRBD2. Germline CDR1 and CDR2: MNHEY and SMNVEV (reference sequence). The CDR3 has 17 amino acids. Trimming cost V 5 bases and J 5 bases; bases outside gene matches: 12. CDR3 nucleotides: TGTGCCAGCAGTCCCCTCACATTAGCGGGAGTTACCGGGGAGCTGTTTTTT. Protein: CASSPLTLAGVTGELFF.

The rearrangement uses TRBV2 and TRBJ1-5, with TRBD1 identical over 7 bases. The CDR3 runs 14 residues. Germline V gene sequence: CDR1 SNHLY, CDR2 FYNNEI. The V and J ends lost 7 bases and 6 bases, in that order; junction bases with no gene match: 9. This CDR3 reads CASNIEGASQPQHF. CDR3 DNA: TGTGCCAGCAATATTGAGGGGGCAAGTCAGCCCCAGCATTTT.

This chain joins TRBV30 and TRBJ2-5; D possibly corresponds to TRBD1 (5 bases). This CDR3 contains 12 residues. The V end lost 8 bases, the J end lost 5 bases, and 15 bases lay between the germline ends. The germline CDR1 and CDR2 sequences are GTSNPN and SVGIG (reference sequence). Written as DNA, the CDR3 is TGTGCCGCAGACAGATCCCGGGAGACCCAGTACTTC. The encoded protein is CAADRSRETQYF.

The chain has TRBV19 and TRBJ2-5; 8 bases align to TRBD2. CDR1 is LNHDA, CDR2 SQIVND, per germline (reference sequence). The CDR3 consists of 15 residues. Unmatched junction bases numbered 6, after V lost 4 bases and J lost 2 bases. CDR3 in amino acids: CASSKGLAVQETQYF. CDR3 bases: TGTGCCAGTAGTAAAGGACTAGCAGTACAAGAGACCCAGTACTTC. Full variable domain (missing parts from reference TRBV19 and TRBJ2-5): DGGITQSPKYLFRKEGQNVTLSCEQNLNHDAMYWYRQDPGQGLRLIYYSQIVNDFQKGDIAEGYSVSREKKESFPLTVTSAQKNPTAFYLCASSKGLAVQETQYFGPGTRLLVL.

This clone came up once. V usage is TRBV9 and J usage is TRBJ2-1, with 10 nucleotides matching TRBD2. The CDR3 has 15 residues. The ends lost 2 bases at V and 3 bases at J; junction bases unmatched: 2. The germline V gene has CDR1 SGDLS and CDR2 YYNGEE. This CDR3 is CASSVLAGDYNEQFF. In nucleotides, the CDR3 is TGTGCCAGCAGCGTCCTAGCGGGGGACTACAATGAGCAGTTCTTC.

The J gene is TRBJ2-7, the V gene TRBV7-3; TRBD2 aligns across 13 bases. V lost 8 bases, J lost 4 bases, and 5 bases stayed unmatched. The CDR3 runs to 14 residues. Germline values: CDR1 SGHTA, CDR2 FQGTGA. This CDR3 is CASGRTSGSYEQYF. CDR3 nucleotide sequence: TGTGCCAGCGGCCGGACTAGCGGGAGTTACGAGCAGTACTTC. The whole variable domain, remainder taken from reference TRBV7-3 and TRBJ2-7, is GAGVSQTPSNKVTEKGKYVELRCDPISGHTALYWYRQSLGQGPEFLIYFQGTGAADDSGLPNDRFFAVRPEGSVSTLKIQRTERGDSAVYLCASGRTSGSYEQYFGPGTRLTVT.

The chain is built from TRBV15 and TRBJ1-3, with D uncertain. The CDR3 contains 17 residues. Germline lookup yields CDR1 LNHNV and CDR2 YYDKDF (reference sequence). V lost 1 base, J lost 0 bases, and 13 bases lay in between. The CDR3 reads CATSRGRLLSSGNTIYF. CDR3 DNA: TGTGCCACCAGCAGAGGGAGGCTTCTTAGCTCTGGAAACACCATATATTTT.

The CDR3 spells CASSYGRGSNQPQHF. The DNA for the CDR3 is TGTGCCAGCAGTTACGGCAGGGGAAGCAATCAGCCCCAGCATTTT. V usage is TRBV6-5 and J usage is TRBJ1-5, with a possible D match to TRBD1 (6 bases). Trimming pared 2 bases from V and 1 base from J, leaving 9 bases between. From germline, CDR1 is MNHEY and CDR2 SVGAGI. The CDR3 spans 15 residues.

The chain recombines TRBV2 with TRBJ1-1; D gene uncertain. This CDR3 has 13 residues. Germline CDR1 and CDR2: SNHLY and FYNNEI. The V end was cut by 7 bases, the J end by 3 bases, with 12 bases between. The CDR3 loop reads CASNYRVHTEAFF. DNA for the CDR3: TGTGCCAGCAATTACCGGGTACACACTGAAGCTTTCTTT.

This rearrangement joins TRBV7-9 to TRBJ1-1, with TRBD1 as a possible D gene (5 bases). The V and J ends lost 8 bases and 1 base respectively, with 11 bases between them. CDR3 length equals 13 residues. Per the germline V gene, CDR1 is SEHNR and CDR2 is FQNEAQ (reference sequence). The CDR3 sequence: CASRMGPNTEAFF. The CDR3 DNA sequence: TGTGCCAGCCGTATGGGGCCGAACACTGAAGCTTTCTTT.

This chain links TRBV7-2 with TRBJ2-1, with a tentative D call TRBD1 (5 bases). The germline gives CDR1 SGHTA, CDR2 FQGNSA. The CDR3 extends over 17 amino acids. V lost 4 bases and J 4 bases, leaving 20 bases between the germline ends. The CDR3 nucleotides read TGTGCCAGCAGCTCCGGACAATCTCGCAACCGTTACAATGAGCAGTTCTTC. Its protein product is CASSSGQSRNRYNEQFF.

The rearrangement joins TRBV25-1 to TRBJ1-6, with TRBD1 matching over 7 bases. The V gene's germline CDR1 is MGHDK and CDR2 SYGVNS. Germline trimming cut 5 bases from V and 10 bases from J; bases unmatched to any gene: 11. The CDR3 totals 15 residues. The CDR3 nucleotides are TGTGCCAGCAGTCCAGGGACAGTAGGGAGGTCACCCCTCCACTTT. As protein: CASSPGTVGRSPLHF.

The gene calls are TRBV7-3 and TRBJ2-1; TRBD2 is a possible D gene (6 bases). CDR1 is SGHTA and CDR2 is FQGTGA in the germline V gene. Trimming took off 0 bases at V and 9 bases at J, with 12 bases between the two ends. The CDR3 runs 14 residues. The CDR3 DNA sequence: TGTGCCAGCAGCTTAACGTTGGGGGGTGGTGAGCAGTTCTTC. This translates into CASSLTLGGGEQFF.

The rearrangement joins TRBV5-1 to TRBJ1-1; no definite D call. The CDR3 length is 16 residues. Germline CDR1 SGHRS, CDR2 YFSETQ. Trimming removed 4 bases from V and 3 bases from J, with 19 bases in between. The CDR3 is CASSPQAGNGDTEAFF. DNA of the CDR3: TGCGCCAGCAGCCCCCAGGCAGGCAACGGGGACACTGAAGCTTTCTTT.

The chain employs TRBV20-1 and TRBJ1-2; D unresolved. The CDR3 covers 12 residues. V lost 3 bases and J 4 bases, leaving 9 bases between the germline ends. The germline CDR1 and CDR2 sequences are DFQATT and SNEGSKA (reference sequence). Here the CDR3 reads CSASSVFYGYTF. The CDR3 bases are TGCAGTGCTAGTTCCGTCTTCTATGGCTACACCTTC.

This clone was observed at least ten times. V is TRBV2 and J is TRBJ2-1; the match to TRBD2 covers 13 bases. V shed 4 bases, J shed 13 bases, and the junction held 7 bases outside the gene matches. Per the germline V gene, CDR1 is SNHLY and CDR2 is FYNNEI. The CDR3 is 14 residues long. CDR3 in DNA: TGTGCCAGCAGTGGACTAGCGGGGGGTGGGAAACAGTTCTTC. Its protein product is CASSGLAGGGKQFF.

The rearrangement uses TRBV5-8 and TRBJ1-1; 8 bases are a match to TRBD1. Trimming cost V 4 bases and J 6 bases; bases outside gene matches: 8. Germline-derived CDR1 and CDR2 are SGHTS and YDEGEE. CDR3 length equals 14 residues. CDR3 residues: CASSRGDRHAEAFF. CDR3 nucleotides: TGTGCCAGCAGCCGGGGGGACAGGCACGCTGAAGCTTTCTTT. The entire variable domain, with the rest obtained from reference TRBV5-8 and TRBJ1-1, is as follows: EAGVTQSPTHLIKTRGQQATLRCSPISGHTSVYWYQQALGLGLQFLLWYDEGEERNRGNFPPRFSGRQFPNYSSELNVNALELEDSALYLCASSRGDRHAEAFFGQGTRLTVV.

This chain joins TRBV19 and TRBJ1-2; D gene uncertain. This CDR3 is built from 18 residues. The germline V gene encodes CDR1 LNHDA and CDR2 SQIVND (reference sequence). V shed 5 bases and J shed 8 bases, with 30 bases lying between them. The chain's CDR3 is CASSRGVPWIQSSEGYTF. The CDR3 DNA follows: TGTGCCAGTAGTCGTGGAGTTCCATGGATACAGAGTAGCGAGGGCTACACCTTC.

On this clone itself: Other DNA sequences in this sample translate to the same CDR3. The chain uses TRBV6-5 and TRBJ1-1, with TRBD1 as a possible D gene (5 bases). The CDR3 length is 13 residues. V shed 5 bases and J shed 4 bases, with 11 bases lying between them. Per the germline V gene, CDR1 is MNHEY and CDR2 is SVGAGI. The CDR3 loop reads CASSLSGGTEAFF. The CDR3 nucleotides are TGTGCCAGCAGTCTCTCGGGGGGCACTGAAGCTTTCTTT.

The rearrangement links TRBV9 to TRBJ2-7; 9 positions agree with TRBD1. Germline V CDR1 and CDR2: SGDLS, YYNGEE. V lost 3 bases to trimming and J lost 2 bases; unmatched junction nucleotides: 3. This CDR3 has 14 residues. CDR3 sequence: CASSAGTGTYEQYF. CDR3 DNA: TGTGCCAGCAGCGCCGGGACAGGGACCTACGAGCAGTACTTC.

The chain has TRBV27 and TRBJ1-3, with D possibly TRBD1 on 6 matching bases. This CDR3 comprises 13 residues. The V gene lost 5 bases and the J gene lost 4 bases, with 9 bases spanning the gap. The germline V gene encodes CDR1 MNHEY and CDR2 SMNVEV (reference sequence). The CDR3 is CASSRTAGNTIYF. In DNA, the CDR3 is TGTGCCAGCAGTCGGACAGCCGGAAACACCATATATTTT.

The chain couples TRBV27 to TRBJ1-1, with D perhaps TRBD1 (5 bases). V was pared by 6 bases and J by 2 bases, with 13 bases between. The germline V gene encodes CDR1 MNHEY and CDR2 SMNVEV (reference sequence). The CDR3 loop spans 14 amino acids. CDR3: CASSWRGTNTEAFF. The CDR3 nucleotides are TGTGCCAGCAGCTGGCGGGGGACTAACACTGAAGCTTTCTTT.

The chain links TRBV3-1 (or the pseudogene TRBV3-2) to TRBJ2-2; 7 bases align to TRBD1. The CDR3 consists of 14 residues. The germline V gene has CDR1 LGHDT and CDR2 YNNKEL (reference sequence). V gave up 2 bases and J gave up 8 bases; unmatched junction bases: 5. The DNA for the CDR3 is TGTGCCAGCAGCCAACAAGGGGGCGAGGGGGAGCTGTTTTTT. Translated: CASSQQGGEGELFF.

This clone was picked up one time. J is TRBJ2-5 and V is TRBV7-9; TRBD2 aligns across 10 bases. Germline V gives CDR1 SEHNR, CDR2 FQNEAQ (reference sequence). J was trimmed by 2 bases and V by 4 bases; bases with no gene match: 4. The length of the CDR3 is 15 residues. As DNA, the CDR3 is TGTGCCAGCAGCTCAGGACTAGCGGCACAAGAGACCCAGTACTTC. Its protein product is CASSSGLAAQETQYF.